The text below deals with one T cell receptor (beta chain). Its matching antigen is unknown. Germline lookup yields CDR1 LNHDA and CDR2 SQIVND (reference sequence). V shed 5 bases and J shed 5 bases, with 12 bases lying between them. This CDR3 comprises 13 residues. The sample originates from a study of long-term antiretroviral therapy in people with HIV. Runs used v3.0 of the immunoSEQ assay and were done at survey level. The method was immunoSEQ multiplex PCR; TCRdb's version includes in-frame clones alone and lacks a portion of them. The sample gives 7,500 to 9,500 clones, 80% to 85% of which show up once; around 9% is in the top ten. The study's findings and limits: Control repertoires displayed wider CDR3 length ranges than the HIV repertoires.

Researchers secured at least one pre-ART and at least two post-ART PBMC samples from each donor. This sample comprised unsorted PBMCs, obtained 0.3 years before starting antiretroviral therapy. The V call is TRBV19, the J call TRBJ1-1, with D maybe TRBD1 (5 bases). The sequence was collected from a man younger than 40 with HIV. DNA of the CDR3: TGTGCCAGTAGTTCTGGGGGTTGGACTGAAGCTTTCTTT. Translated: CASSSGGWTEAFF.